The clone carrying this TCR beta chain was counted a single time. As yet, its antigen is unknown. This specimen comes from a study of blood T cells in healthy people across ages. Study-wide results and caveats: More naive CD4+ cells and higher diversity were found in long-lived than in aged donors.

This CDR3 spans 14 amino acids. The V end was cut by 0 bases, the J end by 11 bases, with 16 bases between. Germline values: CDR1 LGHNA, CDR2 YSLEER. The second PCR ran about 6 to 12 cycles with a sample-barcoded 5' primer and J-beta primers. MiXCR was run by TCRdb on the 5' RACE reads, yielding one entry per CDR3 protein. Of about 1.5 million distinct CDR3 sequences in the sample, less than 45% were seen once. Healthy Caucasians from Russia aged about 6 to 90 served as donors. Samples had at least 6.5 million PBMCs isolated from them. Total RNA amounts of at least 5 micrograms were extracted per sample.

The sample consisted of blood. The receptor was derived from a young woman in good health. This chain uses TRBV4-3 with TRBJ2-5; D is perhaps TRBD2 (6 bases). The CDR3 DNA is TGCGCCAGCAGCCAAGATCTGGGGAGGAGTGAGCAGTACTTC. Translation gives CASSQDLGRSEQYF.